The 26 T cell receptor beta chains listed next were all sequenced from one sample in a study of regulatory T cells in long-lasting Graves disease (TCRdb year 2021). Per the publication, the time point label means: newly diagnosed GD, antithyroid drugs for less than 3 months. For both TCR sequencing and RNA sequencing, RNA was extracted from PBMCs in TRIzol. Preparation of the library involved multiplex PCR. Instrument used: Illumina HiSeq 4000. To build TCR beta libraries, CDR3 regions were amplified by Arm-PCR using iRepertoire HTBI primers. The public reads were quality trimmed at Q25 with fastp and then assembled into clones with MiXCR by TCRdb, keeping productive beta chains. Each entry is one CDR3 protein sequence, shown with its most common DNA and genes. The table for this sample lists under 300,000 distinct CDR3 sequences; roughly 18% of them were counted only once. 22% of the sample belongs to the ten largest clones.

The source material was peripheral blood mononuclear cells (PBMCs), sampled at new diagnosis, from a patient treated with antithyroid drugs. These receptors originate from a female donor with Graves disease.

This clonotype turned up a few times. This chain uses TRBV24-1 with TRBJ2-1; D is perhaps TRBD1 or TRBD2 (5 bases each). Looked up from germline, CDR1 is KGHDR and CDR2 is SFDVKD. The CDR3 sequence is 18 residues long. Trimming left V 4 bases short and J 7 bases short, with 25 bases between. The CDR3 sequence is CATSDQTWVIPWGNEQFF. DNA of the CDR3: TGTGCCACCAGTGACCAGACCTGGGTCATCCCGTGGGGGAATGAGCAGTTCTTC.

Concerning this clonotype: The junction and the germline gene differ at one end; a read error may be behind it. CDR3 nucleotides: TGTGCCAGCTCACGGGATTCAGGATGCCTAATCACTGACGCTTTCTTT. It encodes CASSRDSGCLITDAFF. The chain recombines TRBV18 with TRBJ1-1; D unclear. This CDR3 is built from 16 residues. Germline V CDR1 and CDR2: KGHSH, LQKENI.

Points on this clonotype: This may arise from a read error, as a much more abundant clone is one base away. This rearrangement joins TRBV28 to TRBJ2-7; the match to TRBD2 covers 13 bases. Germline V gene data show CDR1 as MDHEN and CDR2 as SYDVKM. This CDR3 contains 15 residues. V gave up 6 bases and J gave up 4 bases; unmatched junction bases: 6. The CDR3 reads CASSTSGRAGYEQYF. CDR3 in DNA: TGTGCCAGCAGCACTAGCGGGAGGGCCGGGTACGAGCAGTACTTC.

With regard to this clonotype: A read error is the likely source, as a far larger clone sits one nucleotide away. This sequence joins TRBV11-2 and TRBJ2-2; D is undetermined. The germline V and J ends were trimmed by 5 bases and 10 bases, with 14 bases remaining between them. The CDR3 sequence is 13 residues long. CDR1 is SGHAT and CDR2 is FQNNGV in the germline V gene. CDR3 residues: CASSPSVPTELFF. CDR3 nucleotides: TGTGCCAGCAGCCCCTCGGTACCCACGGAGCTGTTTTTT.

This clonotype occurred many times. The chain employs TRBV12-3 or TRBV12-4 and TRBJ2-2, with 13 bases matching TRBD2. Trimming took 10 bases from V and 7 from J; bases not matched to a gene: 12. The CDR3 runs to 16 residues. The CDR3 is CATKVGLAGMNGELFF. The DNA for the CDR3 is TGTGCCACTAAAGTGGGACTAGCGGGAATGAACGGGGAGCTGTTTTTT.

The chain carries TRBV14 and TRBJ2-7; D is uncertain. The CDR3 covers 15 residues. In germline, CDR1 is SGHDN, CDR2 FVKESK. The ends were cut back, 2 bases at V and 2 bases at J, with 13 bases in the middle. The CDR3, as DNA: TGTGCCAGCAGCCAATTACTAACGAACGCCTACGAGCAGTACTTC. The encoded protein is CASSQLLTNAYEQYF.

This clonotype has ten or more counts. The rearrangement joins TRBV10-3 to TRBJ2-1; 8 positions agree with TRBD2. CDR1 and CDR2 from the germline V gene are ENHRY and SYGVKD. The CDR3 has 17 residues. With 11 bases clipped from V and 0 bases from J, the junction kept 15 bases outside the gene matches. The CDR3 sequence is CALGISGAESSYNEQFF. In DNA, the CDR3 is TGTGCCCTAGGGATTAGCGGGGCCGAAAGCTCCTACAATGAGCAGTTCTTC.

This clonotype was picked up many times. The chain employs TRBV19 and TRBJ1-1; 8 nucleotides agree with TRBD1. The CDR3 has 14 amino acids. The germline V gene encodes CDR1 LNHDA and CDR2 SQIVND (reference sequence). V trimming: 6 bases; J trimming: 6 bases; junction bases outside the gene matches: 9. The DNA for the CDR3 is TGTGCCAGTAGCCGGACAGGGCCAGACCCTGAAGCTTTCTTT. Translated: CASSRTGPDPEAFF. Full variable domain (rest looked up from reference TRBV19 and TRBJ1-1): DGGITQSPKYLFRKEGQNVTLSCEQNLNHDAMYWYRQDPGQGLRLIYYSQIVNDFQKGDIAEGYSVSREKKESFPLTVTSAQKNPTAFYLCASSRTGPDPEAFFGQGTRLTVV.

This clonotype has more than one count but fewer than ten. The chain joins TRBV28 to TRBJ2-5, with D perhaps TRBD2 (5 bases). TRBJ2-1 matches the DNA end more closely, so the J call is doubtful. CDR3 length: 17 amino acids. From germline, CDR1 is MDHEN and CDR2 SYDVKM. The CDR3, as DNA: TGTGCCAGCAGTTTATTCTCCTTTAGAGGGTCTGGGAATGAGCAGTTCTTC. Its translation: CASSLFSFRGSGNEQFF.

At least ten counts were recorded for this clonotype. This chain connects TRBV11-3 to TRBJ2-1; D remains ambiguous. V was pared by 8 bases and J by 8 bases, with 10 bases between. This CDR3 spans 11 amino acids. Germline CDR1 and CDR2: SGHNT and YENEEA. In DNA, the CDR3 is TGTGCCAGCGACCCTGGGGATGAGCAGTTCTTC. It is translated as CASDPGDEQFF.

This clonotype was picked up many times. The chain uses TRBV6-2 or TRBV6-3 and TRBJ2-3; 10 nucleotides agree with TRBD2. CDR3 length: 18 amino acids. Germline V gene lookup returns CDR1 MNHEY and CDR2 SVGEGT. Unmatched junction bases numbered 12, after V lost 6 bases and J lost 0 bases. CDR3 sequence: CASSGKFLAGASTDTQYF. In DNA, the CDR3 is TGTGCCAGCAGCGGCAAATTTCTAGCGGGAGCGAGCACAGATACGCAGTATTTT.

This clonotype was seen repeatedly, ten times or more. The chain has TRBV6-1 and TRBJ2-5; TRBD1 agrees at 7 bases. Trimming took 3 bases from V and 5 from J; bases not matched to a gene: 15. This CDR3 is 17 amino acids long. Germline lookup yields CDR1 MNHNS and CDR2 SASEGT. CDR3 in DNA: TGTGCCAGCAGTGACCTTCAGACAGGGCGGTGGAGGGAGACCCAGTACTTC. As protein: CASSDLQTGRWRETQYF.

As to this clonotype: This sequence may be a read error, since a much larger clone differs from it by one base. The rearrangement links TRBV20-1 to TRBJ1-1; maybe TRBD1 (5 bases). The length of the CDR3 is 11 residues. From germline, CDR1 is DFQATT and CDR2 SNEGSKA (reference sequence). The CDR3 coding sequence is TGCAGTGCTCCTCTGGGACCTGAAGCTTCCTTT. It is translated as CSAPLGPEASF.

This clonotype was observed a handful of times. The chain recombines TRBV19 with TRBJ2-2; 8 bases align to TRBD1. V gave up 6 bases and J gave up 4 bases; unmatched junction bases: 7. Germline loops: CDR1 LNHDA, CDR2 SQIVND (reference sequence). CDR3 length: 15 residues. CDR3 nucleotides: TGTGCCAGTAGCGCTGACAGGGGAATCACCGGGGAGCTGTTTTTT. Its protein product is CASSADRGITGELFF.

This clonotype was detected many times. The V call is TRBV9, the J call TRBJ2-5, with D perhaps matching TRBD2 (6 bases). Germline values: CDR1 SGDLS, CDR2 YYNGEE. This CDR3 spans 15 amino acids. V lost 0 bases and J lost 2, with 11 bases in between. CDR3 DNA: TGTGCCAGCAGCGTAGGACGGGGGTGGCAAGAGACCCAGTACTTC. Amino acids: CASSVGRGWQETQYF.

This clonotype has ten or more counts. The V gene is TRBV24-1, the J gene TRBJ2-3; unclear D gene. There are 15 residues in the CDR3. V was pared by 2 bases and J by 1 base, with 9 bases between. Per germline, CDR1 KGHDR and CDR2 SFDVKD. Written as DNA, the CDR3 is TGTGCCACCAGTGATTGGTTAGATGGCACAGATACGCAGTATTTT. Translation: CATSDWLDGTDTQYF.

This clonotype was recorded many times. This chain joins TRBV30 and TRBJ2-7; 10 bases match TRBD2. J lost 6 bases, V lost 2 bases, and 10 bases had no gene match. Germline assignment: CDR1 GTSNPN and CDR2 SVGIG (reference sequence). The CDR3 is made up of 15 amino acids. CDR3 protein: CAWSLKAGGPSEQYF. DNA for the CDR3: TGTGCCTGGAGTTTGAAAGCGGGAGGGCCCTCCGAGCAGTACTTC.

This clonotype was found many times. This chain joins TRBV28 and TRBJ2-7; TRBD2 matches 10 bases. The length of the CDR3 is 14 residues. With 7 bases clipped from V and 4 bases from J, the junction kept 7 bases outside the gene matches. CDR1 is MDHEN and CDR2 is SYDVKM in the germline V gene. The CDR3 region is CASTHGLAEYEQYF. The CDR3 DNA follows: TGTGCCAGCACTCACGGACTAGCGGAATACGAGCAGTACTTC.

There are many counts of this clonotype. The genes are TRBV5-6 and TRBJ2-3; D is unresolved. Germline assignment: CDR1 SGHDT and CDR2 YYEEEE. The ends were cut back, 4 bases at V and 5 bases at J, with 11 bases in the middle. This CDR3 is built from 13 residues. This chain's CDR3 is CASSQLEVDTQYF. The CDR3 DNA is TGTGCCAGCAGCCAGCTAGAGGTAGATACGCAGTATTTT.

This CDR3 reads CASSDLEGTTNEKLFF. CDR3 DNA: TGCGCCAGCAGTGATCTGGAGGGAACAACTAATGAAAAACTGTTTTTT. This sequence joins TRBV10-2 and TRBJ1-4; D remains ambiguous. Germline assignment: CDR1 WSHSY and CDR2 SAAADI. This CDR3 region has 16 residues. With 3 bases removed from V and 0 bases from J, the gap between germline ends came to 11 bases.

This clonotype was picked up a small number of times. CDR3 sequence reads: CAWSDPFSGSYNEQYF. The CDR3 DNA sequence: TGTGCCTGGAGTGATCCCTTTAGCGGTAGCTACAATGAGCAGTACTTC. The chain employs TRBV30 and TRBJ2-4, with D possibly being TRBD2 (6 bases). V was clipped by 1 base and J by 13 bases, with 26 bases between them. Per germline, CDR1 GTSNPN and CDR2 SVGIG (reference sequence). CDR3 length: 16 residues. The whole variable domain, filled in from reference TRBV30 and TRBJ2-4, reads SQTIHQWPATLVQPVGSPLSLECTVEGTSNPNLYWYRQAAGRGLQLLFYSVGIGQISSEVPQNLSASRPQDRQFILSSKKLLLSDSGFYLCAWSDPFSGSYNEQYFGAGTRLSVL.

In its sample, this clonotype was seen many times. J is TRBJ1-3 and V is TRBV19; 7 bases agree with TRBD1. CDR1 is LNHDA, CDR2 SQIVND, per germline (reference sequence). This CDR3 contains 15 residues. J was trimmed by 4 bases and V by 4 bases; bases with no gene match: 7. CDR3: CASSTFRDSGNTIYF. The CDR3 DNA reads as TGTGCCAGTAGTACTTTCCGGGACAGCGGAAACACCATATATTTT.

This clonotype was counted at least ten times. The rearrangement joins TRBV9 to TRBJ2-7, with D maybe TRBD2 (6 bases). The V end lost 0 bases, the J end lost 3 bases, and 10 bases lay between the germline ends. Germline lookup yields CDR1 SGDLS and CDR2 YYNGEE. This CDR3 region has 14 residues. CDR3: CASSVGDSRYEQYF. For the CDR3, the DNA is TGTGCCAGCAGCGTAGGGGACTCACGCTACGAGCAGTACTTC.

The chain carries TRBV7-2 and TRBJ1-1; D is ambiguous. Germline assignment: CDR1 SGHTA and CDR2 FQGNSA. The length of the CDR3 is 14 residues. V shed 5 bases and J shed 5 bases, with 15 bases lying between them. In DNA, the CDR3 is TGTGCCAGCAGCCAATCCTGGCCAGGAACTGAAGCTTTCTTT. Protein product: CASSQSWPGTEAFF.

In this sample, this clonotype turned up many times. This chain uses TRBV12-3 or TRBV12-4 with TRBJ2-3; D gene uncertain. CDR3 length equals 13 residues. With 7 bases removed from V and 4 bases from J, the gap between germline ends came to 12 bases. CDR3: CASIRAGSDTQYF. The CDR3 DNA follows: TGTGCCAGCATCAGAGCTGGGTCAGATACGCAGTATTTT.

This clonotype showed up just a few times. The chain uses TRBV6-1 and TRBJ1-2; D remains unclear. The V and J ends lost 5 bases and 8 bases respectively, with 18 bases between them. The V gene's germline CDR1 is MNHNS and CDR2 SASEGT. This CDR3 is 14 amino acids long. The chain's CDR3 is CASSHLSGEEGYTF. Here the CDR3 DNA reads TGTGCCAGCAGTCACCTATCCGGTGAAGAGGGCTACACCTTC.